This passage covers 10 T cell receptor beta chains from one sample sequenced in a study of blood T cell repertoires in COVID-19. The table came from immunoSEQ multiplex PCR; TCRdb's copy has only in-frame clones and leaves some out. The table includes 50,000 or so clones, about 90% detected once. Sequenced material: peripheral blood. These receptors all stem from a human donor with active COVID-19. The donor label of this sample is uncertain.

The chain carries TRBV29-1 and TRBJ2-3; 7 nucleotides line up with TRBD1. CDR1 and CDR2 (germline): SQVTM, ANQGSEA. The CDR3 has 16 amino acids. With 8 bases clipped from V and 0 bases from J, the junction kept 14 bases outside the gene matches. CDR3 residues: CSSREGQMTSTDTQYF. Written as DNA, the CDR3 is TGCAGCTCCCGTGAGGGACAGATGACTAGCACAGATACGCAGTATTTT.

The rearrangement joins TRBV13 to TRBJ2-2; D is unresolved. Germline V gene sequence: CDR1 PRHDT, CDR2 FYEKMQ (reference sequence). This CDR3 comprises 14 residues. V lost 1 base and J lost 6, with 9 bases in between. The CDR3 protein is CASSLDRVPGELFF. The CDR3 bases are TGTGCCAGCAGCTTAGATCGGGTCCCCGGGGAGCTGTTTTTT.

The CDR3 region has the DNA TGTGCCAGCAGCTTTCGAATAGCGGAAAGCTCCTACAATGAGCAGTTCTTC. Its translation is CASSFRIAESSYNEQFF. J is TRBJ2-1 and V is TRBV11-2; possibly TRBD2 for D (6 bases). The CDR3 has 17 amino acids. Germline loops: CDR1 SGHAT, CDR2 FQNNGV. V was pared by 3 bases and J by 0 bases, with 15 bases between.

The V and J genes are TRBV5-4 and TRBJ2-5, with D possibly being TRBD2 (5 bases). This CDR3 comprises 13 residues. Trimming pared 7 bases from V and 5 bases from J, leaving 15 bases between. Germline CDR1 and CDR2: SGHNT and YYREEE (reference sequence). CDR3 protein: CASGGRAGETQYF. DNA of the CDR3: TGTGCCAGCGGTGGGCGGGCTGGGGAGACCCAGTACTTC. Together with reference TRBV5-4 and TRBJ2-5, the CDR3 gives the full variable domain: ETGVTQSPTHLIKTRGQQVTLRCSSQSGHNTVSWYQQALGQGPQFIFQYYREEENGRGNFPPRFSGLQFPNYSSELNVNALELDDSALYLCASGGRAGETQYFGPGTRLLVL.

This rearrangement joins TRBV4-3 to TRBJ2-7; 9 positions match TRBD1. CDR1 is LGHNA, CDR2 YSLEER, per germline. This CDR3 is built from 14 residues. J lost 1 base, V lost 3 bases, and 1 base had no gene match. The CDR3 nucleotides are TGCGCCAGCAGCCAGGGACAGGGATCCTACGAGCAGTACTTC. It encodes CASSQGQGSYEQYF.

Only one count was recorded for this clone. The V gene is TRBV4-1, the J gene TRBJ2-7; D might be TRBD2 (5 bases). This CDR3 is built from 14 residues. The germline V gene has CDR1 MGHRA and CDR2 YSYEKL. The V end was cut by 0 bases, the J end by 4 bases, with 10 bases between. In DNA form, the CDR3 reads TGCGCCAGCAGCCAAGACCGCGGGCCTTACGAGCAGTACTTC. This translates into CASSQDRGPYEQYF.

This clone was seen more than once but under ten times. V is TRBV11-2 and J is TRBJ2-3; 9 nucleotides match TRBD1. Germline lookup yields CDR1 SGHAT and CDR2 FQNNGV. The CDR3 sequence is 16 residues long. V shed 5 bases, J shed 4 bases, and the junction held 10 bases outside the gene matches. CDR3 region: CASSPRRDRVPDTQYF. CDR3 bases: TGTGCCAGCAGCCCCCGCCGGGACAGGGTCCCAGATACGCAGTATTTT.

This chain links TRBV19 with TRBJ1-2, with 9 bases that match TRBD1. Germline values: CDR1 LNHDA, CDR2 SQIVND (reference sequence). V lost 3 bases and J lost 7; bases outside the gene matches: 6. The CDR3 contains 14 residues. The CDR3 is CASSMSDRGTGYTF. The DNA for the CDR3 is TGTGCCAGTAGTATGTCGGACAGGGGAACTGGCTACACCTTC.

V and J are TRBV5-1 and TRBJ2-3; 7 nucleotides match TRBD2. The V gene's germline CDR1 is SGHRS and CDR2 YFSETQ. The CDR3 loop spans 14 amino acids. J lost 5 bases, V lost 5 bases, and 8 bases had no gene match. As DNA, the CDR3 is TGCGCCAGCAGAGCGGGGCCCGGGGGAGATACGCAGTATTTT. Residues: CASRAGPGGDTQYF.

The V gene is TRBV7-9, the J gene TRBJ2-7; D is unresolved. The germline CDR1 and CDR2 sequences are SEHNR and FQNEAQ (reference sequence). V was trimmed by 1 base and J by 3 bases, leaving 7 bases between them. This CDR3 comprises 13 residues. CDR3 DNA sequence: TGTGCCAGCAGCTTAGAGAACAGCTACGAGCAGTACTTC. It specifies CASSLENSYEQYF.